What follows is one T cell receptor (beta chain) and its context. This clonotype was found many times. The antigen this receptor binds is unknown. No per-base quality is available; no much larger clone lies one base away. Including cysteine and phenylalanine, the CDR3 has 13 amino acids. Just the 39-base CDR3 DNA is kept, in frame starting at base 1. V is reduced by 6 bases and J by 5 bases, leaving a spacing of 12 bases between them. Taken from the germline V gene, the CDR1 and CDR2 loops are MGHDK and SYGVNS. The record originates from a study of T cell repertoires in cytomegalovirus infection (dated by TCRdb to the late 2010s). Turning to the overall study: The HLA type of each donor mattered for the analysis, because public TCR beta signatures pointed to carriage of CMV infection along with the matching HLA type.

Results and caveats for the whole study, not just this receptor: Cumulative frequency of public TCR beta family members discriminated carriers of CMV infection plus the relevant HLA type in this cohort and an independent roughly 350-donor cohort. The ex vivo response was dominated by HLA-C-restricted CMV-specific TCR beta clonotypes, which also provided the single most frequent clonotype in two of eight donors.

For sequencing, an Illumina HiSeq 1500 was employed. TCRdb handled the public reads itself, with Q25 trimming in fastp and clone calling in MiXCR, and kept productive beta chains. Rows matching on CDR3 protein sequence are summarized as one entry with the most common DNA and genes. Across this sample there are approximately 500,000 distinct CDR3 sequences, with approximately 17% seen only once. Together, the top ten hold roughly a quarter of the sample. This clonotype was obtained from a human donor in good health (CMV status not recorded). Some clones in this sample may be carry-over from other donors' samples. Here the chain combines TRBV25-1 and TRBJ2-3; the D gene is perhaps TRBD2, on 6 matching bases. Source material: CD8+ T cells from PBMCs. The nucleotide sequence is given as TGTGCCAGCAGGAATCCGGAGGGAGATACGCAGTATTTT. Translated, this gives CASRNPEGDTQYF.